This section outlines one T cell receptor beta chain sequence together with its context. Germline CDR1 MNHEY, CDR2 SVGAGI. V lost 5 bases, J lost 8 bases, and 10 bases stayed unmatched. The CDR3 is made up of 14 amino acids. Participants were aged roughly 18 to 90 years, lived in some 23 US areas, and enrolled virtually. These data belong to a study of blood T cell repertoires in COVID-19. The data were produced by immunoSEQ multiplex PCR, yet TCRdb's version contains in-frame clones alone and is incomplete. Of about 200,000 clones listed, 80% are singletons. Specimen: PBMCs or T cells enriched from blood (not recorded which). V is TRBV6-5 and J is TRBJ1-2; TRBD1 matches at 8 bases. The TCR was taken from a middle-aged woman with acute COVID-19. CDR3 protein: CASSQDRAGGGYTF. For the CDR3, the DNA is TGTGCCAGCAGTCAGGACAGGGCTGGTGGGGGCTACACCTTC.